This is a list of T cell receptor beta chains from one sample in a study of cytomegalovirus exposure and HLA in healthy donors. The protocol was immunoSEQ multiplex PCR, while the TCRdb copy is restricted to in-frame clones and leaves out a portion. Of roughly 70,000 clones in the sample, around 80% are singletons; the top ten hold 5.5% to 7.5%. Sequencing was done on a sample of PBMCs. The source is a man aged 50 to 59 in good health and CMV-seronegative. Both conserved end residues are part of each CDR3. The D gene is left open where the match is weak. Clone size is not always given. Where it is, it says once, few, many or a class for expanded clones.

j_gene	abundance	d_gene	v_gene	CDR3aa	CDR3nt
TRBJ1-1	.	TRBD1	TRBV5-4	CASSANRGNTEAFF	TGTGCCAGCAGCGCTAACAGGGGGAACACTGAAGCTTTCTTT
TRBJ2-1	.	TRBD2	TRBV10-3	CAISEGASGRIGYEQFF	TGTGCCATCAGCGAAGGGGCTAGCGGGAGGATTGGCTATGAGCAGTTCTTC
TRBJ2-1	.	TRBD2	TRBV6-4	CASSAFLAGYNEQFF	TGTGCCAGCAGTGCATTCCTAGCGGGATACAATGAGCAGTTCTTC
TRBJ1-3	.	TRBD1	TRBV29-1	CSVDKGQGGSGNTIYF	TGCAGCGTTGATAAGGGACAGGGTGGCAGTGGAAACACCATATATTTT
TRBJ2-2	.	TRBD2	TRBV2	CASSVLAGETGELFF	TGTGCCAGCAGTGTCTTGGCGGGGGAGACCGGGGAGCTGTTTTTT
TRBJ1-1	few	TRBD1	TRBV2	CASRAGQGGTEAFF	TGTGCCAGCAGGGCCGGACAGGGAGGCACTGAAGCTTTCTTT
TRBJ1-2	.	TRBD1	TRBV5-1	CASSATSGTDLPGYTF	TGCGCCAGCAGCGCTACCTCCGGGACAGACCTACCAGGCTACACCTTC
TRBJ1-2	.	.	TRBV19	CASSTAGNYGYTF	TGTGCCAGTAGTACCGCAGGGAATTATGGCTACACCTTC
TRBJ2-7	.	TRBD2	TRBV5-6	CASSLFASGSAEQYF	TGTGCCAGCAGCTTGTTTGCTAGCGGCTCTGCCGAGCAGTACTTC
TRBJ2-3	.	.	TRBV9	CASSVGTGTDTQYF	TGTGCCAGCAGCGTCGGCACAGGTACAGATACGCAGTATTTT
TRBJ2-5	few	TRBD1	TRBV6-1	CASSTGTGEAKTQYF	TGTGCCAGCAGTACTGGGACAGGGGAGGCTAAGACCCAGTACTTC
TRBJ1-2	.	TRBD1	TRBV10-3	CAISESLAGGGSYTF	TGTGCCATCAGTGAGTCTTTGGCAGGGGGTGGCAGCTACACCTTC
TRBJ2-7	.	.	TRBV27	CASSAHGGIYEQYF	TGTGCCAGCAGTGCCCATGGCGGGATCTACGAGCAGTACTTC
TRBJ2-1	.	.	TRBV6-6	CASSYSQQYNNEQFF	TGTGCCAGCAGTTACTCACAACAGTATAACAATGAGCAGTTCTTC
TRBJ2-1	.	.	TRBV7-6	CASSGGGRYNEQFF	TGTGCCAGCAGTGGGGGAGGCCGGTACAATGAGCAGTTCTTC
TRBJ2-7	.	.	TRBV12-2	CASRPGTEEVYEQYF	TGTGCAAGTCGCCCCGGGACAGAGGAAGTTTACGAGCAGTACTTC
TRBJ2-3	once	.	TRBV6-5	CASSYSSGGTDTQYF	TGTGCCAGCAGTTACTCGTCCGGAGGCACAGATACGCAGTATTTT
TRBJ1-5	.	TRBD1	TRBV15	CATSRGTGNNQPQHF	TGTGCCACCAGCAGGGGGACAGGGAACAATCAGCCCCAGCATTTT
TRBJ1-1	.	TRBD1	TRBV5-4	CASSLKTGRTEAFF	TGTGCCAGCAGCCTTAAGACAGGGCGGACTGAAGCTTTCTTT
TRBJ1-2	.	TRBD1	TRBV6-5	CASSYSWAGGAKGYTF	TGTGCCAGCAGTTACTCGTGGGCAGGGGGCGCCAAGGGCTACACCTTC
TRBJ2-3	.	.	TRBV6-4	CASSVMSTDTQYF	TGTGCCAGCAGTGTAATGAGCACAGATACGCAGTATTTT
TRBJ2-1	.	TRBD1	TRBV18	CASSPGQDNEQFF	TGTGCCAGCTCACCGGGACAGGACAATGAGCAGTTCTTC
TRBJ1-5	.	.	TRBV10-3	CAISVLGSSQPQHF	TGTGCCATCAGTGTACTAGGGTCTAGTCAGCCCCAGCATTTT
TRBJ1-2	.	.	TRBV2	CASGGGGNYGYTF	TGTGCCAGCGGGGGGGGAGGCAACTATGGCTACACCTTC
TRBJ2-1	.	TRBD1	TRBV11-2	CASSRRTGGSPNEQFF	TGTGCCAGCAGCCGACGCACAGGGGGCTCCCCGAATGAGCAGTTCTTC
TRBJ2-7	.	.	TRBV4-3	CASSQEVRPYEQYF	TGCGCCAGCAGCCAAGAGGTCAGGCCCTACGAGCAGTACTTC
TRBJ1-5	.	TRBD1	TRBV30	CAWSTRTGSNQPQHF	TGTGCCTGGAGTACCCGGACAGGGAGCAATCAGCCCCAGCATTTT
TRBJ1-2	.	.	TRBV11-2	CASSIRGAGGYTF	TGTGCCAGCAGCATACGGGGGGCGGGCGGCTACACCTTC
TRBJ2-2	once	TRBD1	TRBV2	CASNGDSANTGELFF	TGTGCCAGCAATGGGGACAGCGCGAACACCGGGGAGCTGTTTTTT
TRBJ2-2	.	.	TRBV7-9	CASRIQGSTGELFF	TGTGCCAGCAGGATACAGGGATCCACCGGGGAGCTGTTTTTT
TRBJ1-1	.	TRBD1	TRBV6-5	CASYRGRDTEAFF	TGTGCCAGTTACAGGGGGAGGGACACTGAAGCTTTCTTT
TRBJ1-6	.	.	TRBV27	CASSFQIQVVSGSPLHF	TGTGCCAGCAGTTTCCAAATCCAAGTCGTTTCAGGATCACCCCTCCACTTT
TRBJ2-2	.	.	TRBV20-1	CSASNSGELFF	TGCAGTGCTAGTAACAGCGGGGAGCTGTTTTTT
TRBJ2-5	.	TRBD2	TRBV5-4	CASSLRSGGAGRETQYF	TGTGCCAGCAGCTTGAGGTCCGGGGGGGCCGGTCGAGAGACCCAGTACTTC
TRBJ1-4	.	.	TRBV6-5	CASSWDWSEKLFF	TGTGCCAGCAGTTGGGACTGGAGTGAAAAACTGTTTTTT
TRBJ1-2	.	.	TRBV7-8	CASTLNYRSGYTF	TGTGCCAGCACCCTAAACTACAGGTCCGGCTACACCTTC
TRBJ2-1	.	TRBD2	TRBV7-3	CASSSTSGGAGNEQFF	TGTGCCAGCAGCTCGACTAGCGGGGGGGCGGGCAATGAGCAGTTCTTC
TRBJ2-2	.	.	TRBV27	CASSLYAGNTGELFF	TGTGCCAGCAGTTTGTATGCAGGGAACACCGGGGAGCTGTTTTTT
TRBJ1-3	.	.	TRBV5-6	CASSTGRAGNTIYF	TGTGCCAGCAGCACCGGGAGGGCGGGAAACACCATATATTTT
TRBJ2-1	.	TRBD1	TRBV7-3	CASSLRDRVYEQFF	TGTGCCAGCAGCTTAAGGGACAGGGTCTATGAGCAGTTCTTC
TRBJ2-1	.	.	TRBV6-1	CASSGAGRDYNEQFF	TGTGCCAGCAGTGGGGCGGGACGGGATTACAATGAGCAGTTCTTC
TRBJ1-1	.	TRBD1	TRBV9	CAVRRYAGGNEAFF	TGTGCCGTCCGTCGGTATGCAGGGGGGAATGAAGCTTTCTTT
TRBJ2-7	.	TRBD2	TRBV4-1	CASSQAGGRLSEQYF	TGCGCCAGCAGCCAGGCGGGCGGGAGACTCTCCGAGCAGTACTTC
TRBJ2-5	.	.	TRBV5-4	CASSRGTSEETQYF	TGTGCCAGCAGCCGTGGGACTTCAGAAGAGACCCAGTACTTC
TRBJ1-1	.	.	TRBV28	CASTNPGARRDTEAFF	TGTGCCAGCACAAACCCAGGGGCTCGTAGGGACACTGAAGCTTTCTTT
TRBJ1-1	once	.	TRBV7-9	CASSPGAIGTEAFF	TGTGCCAGCAGCCCAGGCGCCATTGGGACTGAAGCTTTCTTT
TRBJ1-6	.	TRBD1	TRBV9	CASSPGTVYNSPLHF	TGTGCCAGCAGCCCCGGGACAGTCTATAATTCACCCCTCCACTTT
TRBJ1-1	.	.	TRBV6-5	CASSYSPGVPEAFF	TGTGCCAGCAGTTACTCCCCAGGGGTCCCTGAAGCTTTCTTT
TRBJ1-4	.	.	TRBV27	CASSLFLGAVNEKLFF	TGTGCCAGCAGTTTATTCTTGGGGGCGGTTAATGAAAAACTGTTTTTT
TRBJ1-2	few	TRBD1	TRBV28	CASSGPRGTGYYGYTF	TGTGCCAGCAGTGGTCCCCGCGGGACAGGATACTATGGCTACACCTTC
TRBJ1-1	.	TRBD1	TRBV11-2	CASSPGQGWDTEAFF	TGTGCCAGCAGCCCAGGACAGGGTTGGGACACTGAAGCTTTCTTT